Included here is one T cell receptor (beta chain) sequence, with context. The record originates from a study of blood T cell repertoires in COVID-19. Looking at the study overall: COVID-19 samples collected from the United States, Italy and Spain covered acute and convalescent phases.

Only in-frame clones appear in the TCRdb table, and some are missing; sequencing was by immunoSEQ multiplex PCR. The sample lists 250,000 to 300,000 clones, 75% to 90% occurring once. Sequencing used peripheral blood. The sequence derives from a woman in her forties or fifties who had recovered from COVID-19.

CDR3 in DNA: TGCGCCAGCAGCCAAGAGGGACTTAGCAATCAGCCCCAGCATTTT. It translates to CASSQEGLSNQPQHF. This chain connects TRBV4-3 to TRBJ1-5; D might be TRBD1 (5 bases). The V end lost 0 bases, the J end lost 0 bases, and 6 bases lay between the germline ends. This CDR3 spans 15 amino acids. Germline V gene lookup returns CDR1 LGHNA and CDR2 YSLEER.